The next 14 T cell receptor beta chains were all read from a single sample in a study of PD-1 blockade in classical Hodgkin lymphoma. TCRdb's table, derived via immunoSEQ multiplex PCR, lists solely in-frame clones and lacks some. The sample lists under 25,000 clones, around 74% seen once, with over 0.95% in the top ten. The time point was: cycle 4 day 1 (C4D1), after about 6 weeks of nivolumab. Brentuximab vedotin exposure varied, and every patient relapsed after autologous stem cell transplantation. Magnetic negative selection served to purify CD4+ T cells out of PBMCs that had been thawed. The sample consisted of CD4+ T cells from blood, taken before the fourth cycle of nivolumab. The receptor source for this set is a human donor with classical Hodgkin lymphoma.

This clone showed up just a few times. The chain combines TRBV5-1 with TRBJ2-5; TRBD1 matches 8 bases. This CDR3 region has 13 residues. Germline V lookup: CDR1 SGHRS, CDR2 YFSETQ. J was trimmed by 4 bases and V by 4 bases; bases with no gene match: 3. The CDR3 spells CASSPDRGETQYF. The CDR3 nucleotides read TGCGCCAGCAGCCCCGACAGGGGAGAGACCCAGTACTTC.

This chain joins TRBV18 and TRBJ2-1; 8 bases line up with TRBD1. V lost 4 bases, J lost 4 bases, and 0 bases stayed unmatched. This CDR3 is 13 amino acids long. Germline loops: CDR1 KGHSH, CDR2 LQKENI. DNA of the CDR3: TGTGCCAGCTCACGGGACAGGTACAATGAGCAGTTCTTC. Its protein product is CASSRDRYNEQFF.

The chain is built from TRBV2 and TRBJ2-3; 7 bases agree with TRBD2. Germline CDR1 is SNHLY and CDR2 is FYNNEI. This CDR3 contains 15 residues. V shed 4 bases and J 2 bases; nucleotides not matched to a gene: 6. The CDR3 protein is CASSGVGGYTDTQYF. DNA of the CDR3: TGTGCCAGCAGTGGGGTCGGGGGGTACACAGATACGCAGTATTTT.

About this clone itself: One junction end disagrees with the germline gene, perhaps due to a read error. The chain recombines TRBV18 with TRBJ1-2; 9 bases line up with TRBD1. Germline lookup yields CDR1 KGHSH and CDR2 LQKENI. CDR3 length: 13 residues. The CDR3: CASSQRTGDGYAF. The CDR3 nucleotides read TGTGCCAGCTCACAGCGGACAGGGGATGGCTACGCCTTC.

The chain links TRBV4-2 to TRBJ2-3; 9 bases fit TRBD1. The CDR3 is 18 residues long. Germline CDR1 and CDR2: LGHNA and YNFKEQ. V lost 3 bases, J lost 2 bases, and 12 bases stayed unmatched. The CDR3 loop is CASSHLTGGLLLTDTQYF. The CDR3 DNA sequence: TGTGCCAGCAGCCATTTGACAGGGGGACTCCTTCTCACAGATACGCAGTATTTT.

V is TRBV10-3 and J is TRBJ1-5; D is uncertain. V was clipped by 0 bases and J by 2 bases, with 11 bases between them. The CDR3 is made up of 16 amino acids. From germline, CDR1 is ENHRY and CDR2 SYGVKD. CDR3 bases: TGTGCCATCAGTGAGTCGACTCTACTGGGCAATCAGCCCCAGCATTTT. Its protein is CAISESTLLGNQPQHF.

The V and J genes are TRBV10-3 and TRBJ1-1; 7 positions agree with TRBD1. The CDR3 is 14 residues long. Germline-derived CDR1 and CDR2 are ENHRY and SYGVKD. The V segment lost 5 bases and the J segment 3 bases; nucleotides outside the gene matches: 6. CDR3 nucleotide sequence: TGTGCCATCAGTATAGACAGGGAGTACACTGAAGCTTTCTTT. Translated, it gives CAISIDREYTEAFF.

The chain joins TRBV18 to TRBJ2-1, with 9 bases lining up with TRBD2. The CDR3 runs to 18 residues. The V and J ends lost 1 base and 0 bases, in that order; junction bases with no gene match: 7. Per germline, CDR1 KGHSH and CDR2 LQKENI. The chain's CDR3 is CASSPLRGGAGSYNEQFF. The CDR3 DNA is TGTGCCAGCTCACCACTGCGGGGGGGCGCTGGCTCCTACAATGAGCAGTTCTTC. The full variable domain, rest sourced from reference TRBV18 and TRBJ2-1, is NAGVMQNPRHLVRRRGQEARLRCSPMKGHSHVYWYRQLPEEGLKFMVYLQKENIIDESGMPKERFSAEFPKEGPSILRIQQVVRGDSAAYFCASSPLRGGAGSYNEQFFGPGTRLTVL.

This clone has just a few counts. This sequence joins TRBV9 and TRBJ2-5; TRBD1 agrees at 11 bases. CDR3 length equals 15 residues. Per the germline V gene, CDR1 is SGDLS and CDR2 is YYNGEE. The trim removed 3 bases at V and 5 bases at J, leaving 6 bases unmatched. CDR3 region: CASSAGQGAWETQYF. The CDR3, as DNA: TGTGCCAGCAGCGCCGGACAGGGGGCGTGGGAGACCCAGTACTTC.

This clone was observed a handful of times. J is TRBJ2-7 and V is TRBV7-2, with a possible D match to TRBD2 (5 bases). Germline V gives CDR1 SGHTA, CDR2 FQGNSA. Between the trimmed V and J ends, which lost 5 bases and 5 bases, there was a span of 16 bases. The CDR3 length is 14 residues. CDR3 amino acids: CASSPALAVHEQYF. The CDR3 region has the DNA TGTGCCAGCAGCCCCGCCCTAGCAGTCCACGAGCAGTACTTC.

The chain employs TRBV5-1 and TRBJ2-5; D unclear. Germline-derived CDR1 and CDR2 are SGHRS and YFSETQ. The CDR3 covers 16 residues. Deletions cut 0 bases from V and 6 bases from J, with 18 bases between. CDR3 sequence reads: CASSLESPGLGKTQYF. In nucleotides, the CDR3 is TGCGCCAGCAGCTTGGAGAGCCCCGGCCTCGGAAAGACCCAGTACTTC.

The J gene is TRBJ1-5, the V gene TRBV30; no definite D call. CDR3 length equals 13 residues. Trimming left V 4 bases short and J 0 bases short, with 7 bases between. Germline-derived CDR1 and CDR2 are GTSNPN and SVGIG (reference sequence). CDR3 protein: CAWNHNSNQPQHF. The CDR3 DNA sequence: TGTGCCTGGAACCACAATAGCAATCAGCCCCAGCATTTT. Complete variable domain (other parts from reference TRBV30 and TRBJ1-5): SQTIHQWPATLVQPVGSPLSLECTVEGTSNPNLYWYRQAAGRGLQLLFYSVGIGQISSEVPQNLSASRPQDRQFILSSKKLLLSDSGFYLCAWNHNSNQPQHFGDGTRLSIL.

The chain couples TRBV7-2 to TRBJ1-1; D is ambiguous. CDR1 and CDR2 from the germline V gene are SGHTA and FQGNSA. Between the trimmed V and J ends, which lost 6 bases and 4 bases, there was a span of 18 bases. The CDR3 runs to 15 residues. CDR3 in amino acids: CASSDQVGFSTEAFF. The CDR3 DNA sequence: TGTGCCAGCAGTGATCAGGTCGGGTTTTCCACTGAAGCTTTCTTT.

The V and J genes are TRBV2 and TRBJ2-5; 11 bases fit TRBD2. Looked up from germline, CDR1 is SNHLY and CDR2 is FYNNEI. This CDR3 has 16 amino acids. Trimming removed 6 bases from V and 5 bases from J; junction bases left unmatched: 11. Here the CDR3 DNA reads TGTGCCAGCAGAAAAGGTCTAGCGGGGGGAGGGGAGACCCAGTACTTC. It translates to CASRKGLAGGGETQYF.